The 8 T cell receptor beta chains listed next were all sequenced from one sample in a study of cytomegalovirus exposure and HLA in healthy donors. Only in-frame clones appear in the TCRdb table, and some are missing; sequencing was by immunoSEQ multiplex PCR. Here the sample spans roughly 200,000 clones, 65% to 85% being singletons. Sequencing was done on a sample of PBMCs. The receptors were sampled from a woman aged 18-30 years in good health and CMV-seropositive.

The chain is built from TRBV10-2 and TRBJ1-2; the D is unclear. Per the germline V gene, CDR1 is WSHSY and CDR2 is SAAADI. Trimming removed 3 bases at V and 3 bases at J, with 2 bases between. There are 11 residues in the CDR3. The CDR3 sequence is CASSDYYGYTF. DNA of the CDR3: TGCGCCAGCAGTGACTACTATGGCTACACCTTC.

The J gene is TRBJ1-4, the V gene TRBV4-2, with 10 nucleotides matching TRBD1. Germline trimming cut 2 bases from V and 7 bases from J; bases unmatched to any gene: 10. The CDR3 is made up of 17 amino acids. Germline CDR1 reads LGHNA; CDR2 reads YNFKEQ. The DNA for the CDR3 is TGTGCCAGCAGCCAAAGGGCGACAGGGGGCGCAGGTGAAAAACTGTTTTTT. Protein: CASSQRATGGAGEKLFF.

The chain is built from TRBV18 and TRBJ1-6, with D possibly matching TRBD1 (6 bases). V lost 8 bases to trimming and J lost 4 bases, with 15 bases between them. The CDR3 consists of 15 residues. Germline lookup yields CDR1 KGHSH and CDR2 LQKENI. CDR3 in amino acids: CASANQGRYNSPLHF. CDR3 bases: TGTGCCAGCGCAAACCAGGGGCGTTATAATTCACCCCTCCACTTT.

The V call is TRBV13, the J call TRBJ1-1; possible D gene TRBD1, 6 bases. With 3 bases removed from V and 7 bases from J, the gap between germline ends came to 12 bases. The CDR3 runs to 13 residues. In germline, CDR1 is PRHDT, CDR2 FYEKMQ (reference sequence). DNA for the CDR3: TGTGCCAGCAGCTTTGGGGCAGGGGATGAAGCTTTCTTT. Its protein product is CASSFGAGDEAFF.

This chain connects TRBV10-2 to TRBJ2-2; no clear D. V was pared by 1 base and J by 3 bases, with 9 bases between. The germline CDR1 and CDR2 sequences are WSHSY and SAAADI. The CDR3 sequence is 15 residues long. DNA for the CDR3: TGCGCCAGCAGTGAGTTGCAGATTCACACCGGGGAGCTGTTTTTT. Translated: CASSELQIHTGELFF.

As DNA, the CDR3 is TGTGCCAGCTCACCAAAGGGACAGCCCTCAGAGGGGGCGGGAGAGACCCAGTACTTC. Protein: CASSPKGQPSEGAGETQYF. The rearrangement links TRBV18 to TRBJ2-5; TRBD1 aligns across 7 bases. Germline V gives CDR1 KGHSH, CDR2 LQKENI. Trimming removed 2 bases from V and 4 bases from J; junction bases left unmatched: 19. The CDR3 consists of 19 residues.

The chain uses TRBV18 and TRBJ1-1; 7 bases map to TRBD1. CDR3 length: 13 residues. From germline, CDR1 is KGHSH and CDR2 LQKENI. The V gene end was trimmed by 3 bases and the J gene end by 5 bases; junction bases not matched to a gene: 3. CDR3 sequence: CASSPKTGTEAFF. CDR3 nucleotide sequence: TGTGCCAGCTCACCCAAGACAGGGACTGAAGCTTTCTTT.

The chain carries TRBV5-1 and TRBJ1-5; 7 nucleotides agree with TRBD1. The CDR3 runs 14 residues. CDR1 and CDR2 (germline): SGHRS, YFSETQ. Losses at the gene ends were 4 bases for V and 5 bases for J; bases not matched to a gene: 6. CDR3 nucleotide sequence: TGCGCCAGCAGCCGAGGACAGGAGTATCAGCCCCAGCATTTT. Translation: CASSRGQEYQPQHF.